The clone carrying this TCR delta chain was counted only a few times. This entry comes from a study of gamma-delta T cells after stem cell transplantation. Germline-derived CDR1 and CDR2 are TSWWSYY and QGS. Trimming pared 4 bases from V and 8 bases from J, leaving 26 bases between. CDR3 size: 17 residues. TCRdb reanalysed the RT-PCR reads via CATT. The sample records 2,700 or so delta-chain clones, roughly 3% being singletons. The sequence derives from a human donor. It is not recorded whose cells these are; they may come from a transplant donor. The chain joins TRDV1 to TRDJ1; weak D call: TRDD2 (6 bases). The sample taken for sequencing was gamma-delta T cells. CDR3 protein: CALGVYFLDHSLDKLIF. CDR3 in DNA: TGTGCTCTTGGGGTCTACTTCCTGGATCATAGCCTCGACAAACTCATCTTT.